This TCR beta chain originates from a study of cytomegalovirus exposure and HLA in healthy donors. Germline V gene data show CDR1 as SGHRS and CDR2 as YFSETQ. Trimming took 4 bases from V and 5 from J, leaving 16 bases between them. CDR3 length: 15 amino acids. The PCR ran on 60 Vbeta and 13 Jbeta primers. Profiling relied on immunoSEQ multiplex PCR, and the TCRdb table lists in-frame clones only, not all of them. The sample lists about 200,000 clones, around 77% seen once, with just under 3% in the top ten. Study-level results: DRB1 showed the most TCR associations and HLA-C the fewest in a later analysis, as rates varied by HLA locus. Upon later analysis, HLA-associated TCR beta chains proved more clonally expanded than other, equally common chains. Later analysis suggested links between common viral pathogens and several top significant clusters. The study listed under 200 cytomegalovirus-associated TCR beta chains.

To note about this clone: Antigen: not known.

The sequence derives from a woman aged 30 to 39 in good health and CMV-seronegative. The sample taken for sequencing was PBMCs. The chain joins TRBV5-1 to TRBJ1-5, with D perhaps TRBD1 (6 bases). CDR3 bases: TGCGCCAGCAGCCCGGGATGGGGGCGCGATCAGCCCCAGCATTTT. Translating it yields CASSPGWGRDQPQHF.